One sample yielded the 21 T cell receptor beta chains listed below, sequenced in a study of T cell responses to AZD1222 COVID-19 vaccine. The protocol was immunoSEQ multiplex PCR, while the TCRdb copy is restricted to in-frame clones and leaves out a portion. The sample lists 130,000 to 150,000 clones, 90% to 95% occurring once. Sequences were derived from peripheral blood, sampled on day 0 of AZD1222 vaccination. The source of these receptors is an adult in good health.

The gene calls are TRBV19 and TRBJ1-1; D is unresolved. The germline gives CDR1 LNHDA, CDR2 SQIVND (reference sequence). V was pared by 3 bases and J by 4 bases, with 15 bases between. The CDR3 is made up of 15 amino acids. The CDR3, as DNA: TGTGCCAGTAGTATCCGGATGTTTGCAGCCACTGAAGCTTTCTTT. This codes for CASSIRMFAATEAFF.

The CDR3 is CAISVRQGARNEQFF. The CDR3 DNA sequence: TGTGCCATCAGTGTACGACAGGGGGCGCGGAATGAGCAGTTCTTC. The V gene is TRBV10-3, the J gene TRBJ2-1; 10 bases match TRBD1. CDR3 size: 15 residues. Germline V lookup: CDR1 ENHRY, CDR2 SYGVKD. The trim removed 4 bases at V and 7 bases at J, leaving 7 bases unmatched.

This clone was detected only once. The V gene is TRBV19, the J gene TRBJ1-2; no firm D call. There are 14 residues in the CDR3. V lost 4 bases, J lost 4 bases, and 13 bases lay in between. The V gene's germline CDR1 is LNHDA and CDR2 SQIVND (reference sequence). The CDR3 DNA sequence: TGTGCCAGTAGTACCCTCCGGGTCCTCTATGGCTACACCTTC. Its translation: CASSTLRVLYGYTF.

The chain carries TRBV6-5 and TRBJ1-4; D is ambiguous. The CDR3 covers 14 residues. Germline V gene data show CDR1 as MNHEY and CDR2 as SVGAGI. Trimming removed 2 bases from V and 3 bases from J, with 7 bases in between. CDR3 DNA sequence: TGTGCCAGCAGTTACAGGGTATCTAATGAAAAACTGTTTTTT. As protein: CASSYRVSNEKLFF.

The chain carries TRBV19 and TRBJ2-3, with D possibly being TRBD2 (6 bases). The CDR3 runs to 14 residues. Germline V gene lookup returns CDR1 LNHDA and CDR2 SQIVND (reference sequence). The germline V and J ends were trimmed by 5 bases and 6 bases, with 15 bases remaining between them. CDR3 amino acids: CASSYSSGRDTQYF. The DNA for the CDR3 is TGTGCCAGTAGTTATTCCAGCGGGCGGGATACGCAGTATTTT.

The chain joins TRBV4-1 to TRBJ2-1, with 7 bases identical to TRBD2. The CDR3 length is 14 residues. J was trimmed by 7 bases and V by 0 bases; bases with no gene match: 3. The germline CDR1 and CDR2 sequences are MGHRA and YSYEKL. CDR3 protein: CASSQEGGGNEQFF. CDR3 in DNA: TGCGCCAGCAGCCAAGAGGGGGGGGGAAATGAGCAGTTCTTC.

This rearrangement joins TRBV4-3 to TRBJ2-7; D not certain. The V end lost 1 base, the J end lost 3 bases, and 10 bases lay between the germline ends. CDR3 length equals 14 residues. Germline V gene sequence: CDR1 LGHNA, CDR2 YSLEER. In DNA form, the CDR3 reads TGCGCCAGCAGCCAAGTCCTGACGGACTACGAGCAGTACTTC. This codes for CASSQVLTDYEQYF.

V usage is TRBV28 and J usage is TRBJ1-2; 9 nucleotides line up with TRBD1. After removal of 5 bases from V and 4 bases from J, the junction contained 14 bases not matched to a gene. The CDR3 extends over 17 amino acids. CDR1 is MDHEN, CDR2 SYDVKM, per germline. Here the CDR3 DNA reads TGTGCCAGCAGTGATGGACAGGGGAGAAGGGTAGCCTATGGCTACACCTTC. Translation gives CASSDGQGRRVAYGYTF.

This clone was seen just once. The chain couples TRBV24-1 to TRBJ1-2; 7 nucleotides align to TRBD1. After removal of 5 bases from V and 3 bases from J, the junction contained 8 bases not matched to a gene. CDR3 length: 15 amino acids. Germline CDR1 reads KGHDR; CDR2 reads SFDVKD. The CDR3 nucleotides read TGTGCCACCAGTGTACAGGGGAGGGGGGACTATGGCTACACCTTC. Its translation is CATSVQGRGDYGYTF.

The rearrangement joins TRBV6-2 or TRBV6-3 to TRBJ2-7; 7 nucleotides line up with TRBD1. The V gene's germline CDR1 is MNHEY and CDR2 SVGEGT. Trimming at V came to 2 bases and at J to 0 bases, leaving 13 bases not matched to a gene. The CDR3 extends over 18 amino acids. This chain's CDR3 is CASSYRNWDRPRSYEQYF. In nucleotides, the CDR3 is TGTGCCAGCAGTTACCGTAACTGGGACAGACCTCGCTCCTACGAGCAGTACTTC.

The rearrangement joins TRBV11-2 to TRBJ2-1, with 11 bases matching TRBD2. This CDR3 is 16 amino acids long. V trimming: 5 bases; J trimming: 3 bases; junction bases outside the gene matches: 6. Germline-derived CDR1 and CDR2 are SGHAT and FQNNGV. The CDR3 loop reads CASSASTSGGYNEQFF. The CDR3 bases are TGTGCCAGCAGCGCCAGCACTAGCGGGGGCTACAATGAGCAGTTCTTC. The variable domain in full, with the rest retrieved from reference TRBV11-2 and TRBJ2-1, is EAGVAQSPRYKIIEKRQSVAFWCNPISGHATLYWYQQILGQGPKLLIQFQNNGVVDDSQLPKDRFSAERLKGVDSTLKIQPAKLEDSAVYLCASSASTSGGYNEQFFGPGTRLTVL.

The chain links TRBV4-3 to TRBJ2-7; D gene ambiguous. Germline assignment: CDR1 LGHNA and CDR2 YSLEER. V was pared by 0 bases and J by 0 bases, with 9 bases between. This CDR3 has 15 residues. In DNA, the CDR3 is TGCGCCAGCAGCCAAGACCAGGCTAGCTCCTACGAGCAGTACTTC. Translated, it gives CASSQDQASSYEQYF.

This clone showed up just a few times. The chain combines TRBV6-1 with TRBJ2-2; TRBD2 aligns across 9 bases. CDR3 size: 15 residues. The ends lost 3 bases at V and 5 bases at J; junction bases unmatched: 4. Germline V gene sequence: CDR1 MNHNS, CDR2 SASEGT. This CDR3 is CASSEFSGGTGELFF. The CDR3 DNA follows: TGTGCCAGCAGTGAGTTTAGCGGGGGTACCGGGGAGCTGTTTTTT.

This chain connects TRBV11-1 to TRBJ2-7; TRBD1 matches 8 bases. After removal of 6 bases from V and 0 bases from J, the junction contained 7 bases not matched to a gene. The CDR3 extends over 15 amino acids. Germline CDR1 reads SGHAT; CDR2 reads FQDESV (reference sequence). CDR3 DNA sequence: TGTGCCAGCAGTCCCGGACAGGGCCCCTCCTACGAGCAGTACTTC. Translated: CASSPGQGPSYEQYF.

CDR3: CASSLAGTSGTDTQYF. The CDR3 nucleotides read TGCGCCAGCAGCTTGGCCGGGACTAGCGGCACAGATACGCAGTATTTT. This chain links TRBV5-1 with TRBJ2-3; 10 bases are shared with TRBD2. Trimming took 0 bases from V and 1 from J; bases not matched to a gene: 2. The CDR3 spans 16 residues. CDR1 SGHRS and CDR2 YFSETQ come from the germline V gene. The full variable domain, its missing parts supplied by reference TRBV5-1 and TRBJ2-3, is KAGVTQTPRYLIKTRGQQVTLSCSPISGHRSVSWYQQTPGQGLQFLFEYFSETQRNKGNFPGRFSGRQFSNSRSEMNVSTLELGDSALYLCASSLAGTSGTDTQYFGPGTRLTVL.

The CDR3 protein is CASSQLMNTEAFF. In DNA, the CDR3 is TGTGCCAGCTCGCAGCTAATGAACACTGAAGCTTTCTTT. The chain links TRBV18 to TRBJ1-1, with D unresolved. There are 13 residues in the CDR3. Germline V lookup: CDR1 KGHSH, CDR2 LQKENI. V was clipped by 6 bases and J by 0 bases, with 8 bases between them.

The chain carries TRBV27 and TRBJ1-1, with D possibly TRBD1 on 6 matching bases. The V gene's germline CDR1 is MNHEY and CDR2 SMNVEV (reference sequence). V lost 4 bases to trimming and J lost 4 bases, with 13 bases between them. The length of the CDR3 is 14 residues. CDR3 DNA sequence: TGTGCCAGCAGTTCCCAGGGGTTGGCCACTGAAGCTTTCTTT. Translated, it gives CASSSQGLATEAFF.

The CDR3 coding sequence is TGTGCCAGCAGCGTAGGTGTTGTTCTTGGGGTCGGCTACACCTTC. This gives the protein CASSVGVVLGVGYTF. The chain carries TRBV9 and TRBJ1-2; D ambiguous. Germline CDR1 SGDLS, CDR2 YYNGEE. The CDR3 covers 15 residues. V shed 0 bases and J shed 8 bases, with 17 bases lying between them.

This chain links TRBV9 with TRBJ2-3; possible D gene TRBD2, 6 bases. From germline, CDR1 is SGDLS and CDR2 YYNGEE. The CDR3 length is 16 residues. V was clipped by 1 base and J by 1 base, with 13 bases between them. Here the CDR3 DNA reads TGTGCCAGCAGCGTAACCGTGGGAGGACGCACAGATACGCAGTATTTT. The encoded protein is CASSVTVGGRTDTQYF.

This clone has more than one count but fewer than ten. This chain joins TRBV19 and TRBJ1-6; D might be TRBD1 (6 bases). The CDR3 runs to 15 residues. Germline lookup yields CDR1 LNHDA and CDR2 SQIVND (reference sequence). Trimming pared 8 bases from V and 4 bases from J, leaving 15 bases between. In DNA, the CDR3 is TGTGCCAGTCGGGAAACAGGGTTTTATAATTCACCCCTCCACTTT. Translated: CASRETGFYNSPLHF.

This clone has just one count. The genes are TRBV11-3 and TRBJ2-2; TRBD1 might be the D (5 bases). Germline assignment: CDR1 SGHNT and CDR2 YENEEA. The CDR3 is 17 amino acids. Trimming pared 0 bases from V and 5 bases from J, leaving 16 bases between. The CDR3 DNA follows: TGTGCCAGCAGCTTAGATCTTTCCTTAGGGGCGACCGGGGAGCTGTTTTTT. It codes for CASSLDLSLGATGELFF.